This T cell receptor (beta chain) appears in the sequencing data of a study of T cell responses to AZD1222 COVID-19 vaccine. TCRdb's table, derived via immunoSEQ multiplex PCR, lists solely in-frame clones and lacks some. The table lists approximately 190,000 clones, approximately 91% of them singletons. The V gene's germline CDR1 is LNHDA and CDR2 SQIVND (reference sequence). V shed 6 bases and J 8 bases; nucleotides not matched to a gene: 7. This CDR3 is 14 amino acids long. The V call is TRBV19, the J call TRBJ1-4, with TRBD1 matching 9 bases. The specimen was peripheral blood, collected on day 0 of AZD1222 vaccination. The receptor was isolated from an adult in good health. CDR3: CASSQGGTGEKLFF. The DNA for the CDR3 is TGTGCCAGTAGCCAAGGCGGGACAGGGGAAAAACTGTTTTTT.